A few counts support the clone carrying this T cell receptor beta chain. What it binds is unknown. V was clipped by 0 bases and J by 4 bases, with 6 bases between them. CDR1 is SGHRS and CDR2 is YFSETQ in the germline V gene. The CDR3 loop spans 13 amino acids. The record originates from a study of post-analysis software for immune sequencing data. Study in general: There were relapsing-remitting, secondary progressive and progressive-relapsing multiple sclerosis among the disease courses included.

Study-level points and caveats: Included in a set of roughly five TRBV segments more frequent in patients than controls were TRBV5-6, TRBV5-1 and TRBV20-1.

Unique molecular identifiers had been added to the TCR beta cDNA libraries. TCRdb analysed the PCR reads with MiXCR anew, one entry per CDR3 protein. The data hold some 190,000 distinct CDR3 sequences, with approximately 30% observed a single time. Sequenced sample: blood. The V and J genes are TRBV5-1 and TRBJ2-3; D might be TRBD2 (5 bases). This sequence originates from a girl aged 2-17 years with multiple sclerosis. The CDR3 loop is CASSLVSADTQYF. CDR3 DNA: TGCGCCAGCAGCTTGGTTAGCGCAGATACGCAGTATTTT.